The 28 T cell receptor beta chains presented below share a single source sample, sequenced in a study of blood T cells in healthy people across ages. A second PCR, run for roughly 7 to 12 cycles, used a sample-barcoded 5' primer plus a J-beta primer mix. MiXCR, applied by TCRdb to the 5' RACE reads, yields one record per CDR3 protein. The sample carries about 730,000 distinct CDR3 sequences, around 46% recorded once. The sequenced sample consisted of blood. The receptors here all came from a woman aged 55 to 70 in good health.

This clonotype was recorded only once. V usage is TRBV6-1 and J usage is TRBJ2-5; 12 nucleotides align to TRBD2. Looked up from germline, CDR1 is MNHNS and CDR2 is SASEGT. This CDR3 has 17 residues. V lost 3 bases to trimming and J lost 1 base; unmatched junction nucleotides: 6. CDR3 protein: CASSEASGRVRQETQYF. CDR3 nucleotides: TGTGCCAGCAGTGAGGCTAGCGGGAGGGTACGCCAAGAGACCCAGTACTTC.

V is TRBV21-1 and J is TRBJ1-5. TRBV21-1 is a recognized pseudogene. This CDR3 comprises 14 residues. The CDR3 DNA reads TGTGCCAGCAGCAAAGCCCCAAGGGATCAGCCCCAGCATTTT. Translating it yields CASSKAPRDQPQHF.

Turning to this clonotype: One junction end does not reproduce the germline sequence, and a read error may be involved. The DNA for the CDR3 is TGTGCCAGCAGCCCTCGTGGGGGAGCCCATAGCAATCGACCCCAGAATTTT. Its protein is CASSPRGGAHSNRPQNF. The J gene is TRBJ1-5, the V gene TRBV9, with TRBD1 as a possible D gene (5 bases). The CDR3 extends over 17 amino acids. Looked up from germline, CDR1 is SGDLS and CDR2 is YYNGEE. Full variable domain (remainder filled in from reference TRBV9 and TRBJ1-5): DSGVTQTPKHLITATGQRVTLRCSPRSGDLSVYWYQQSLDQGLQFLIQYYNGEERAKGNILERFSAQQFPDLHSELNLSSLELGDSALYFCASSPRGGAHSNRPQNFGDGTRLSIL.

This clonotype showed up many times. The V call is TRBV3-1, the J call TRBJ2-5; 11 positions match TRBD1. Germline CDR1 and CDR2: LGHDT and YNNKEL (reference sequence). The CDR3 sequence is 14 residues long. J gave up 7 bases and V 1 base, and 2 bases lay outside the gene matches. The CDR3 is CASSQVGQGGTQYF. The CDR3 DNA reads as TGTGCCAGCAGCCAAGTGGGACAGGGGGGGACCCAGTACTTC.

The sample holds one count of this clonotype. A much larger clone lies a single base off, so this may be a read error. The gene calls are TRBV7-9 and TRBJ2-3; tentative D call: TRBD1 (7 bases). CDR1 is SEHNR and CDR2 is FQNEAQ in the germline V gene (reference sequence). The CDR3 runs to 13 residues. CDR3 amino acids: CASSEGGTVTQYF. The CDR3 region has the DNA TGTGCCAGCAGCGAAGGGGGGACAGTTACGCAGTATTTT.

With respect to this clonotype: A much bigger clone sits one base away, suggesting this may be a read error. CDR3 DNA sequence: TGTGCCAGCAGGGGGGTAGATGAGCAGTACTTC. It yields the protein CASRGVDEQYF. V is TRBV7-9 and J is TRBJ2-5; either TRBD1 or TRBD2 may supply D (5 bases each). The V end lost 6 bases, the J end lost 11 bases, and 13 bases lay between the germline ends. The CDR3 consists of 11 residues. CDR1 and CDR2 from the germline V gene are SEHNR and FQNEAQ (reference sequence).

The chain has TRBV7-8 and TRBJ1-1; the D is unclear. This CDR3 has 14 residues. Trimming left V 4 bases short and J 0 bases short, with 9 bases between. Germline CDR1 reads SGHVS; CDR2 reads FQNEAQ. This CDR3 is CASSSLTLNTEAFF. CDR3 sequence (DNA): TGTGCCAGCAGCTCCCTCACGTTGAACACTGAAGCTTTCTTT.

This chain connects TRBV15 to TRBJ2-3; D possibly uses TRBD1 or TRBD2 (5 bases each). CDR1 is LNHNV and CDR2 is YYDKDF in the germline V gene (reference sequence). Trimming removed 0 bases at V and 5 bases at J, with 12 bases between. This CDR3 has 15 residues. DNA of the CDR3: TGTGCCACCAGCAGAGATCCCACAGGAGGAGATACGCAGTATTTT. This translates into CATSRDPTGGDTQYF.

This clonotype was seen a handful of times. Written as DNA, the CDR3 is TGTGCCAGCAGCGTAGACGGAGGACAGGGGGCGTATGGCTACACCTTC. Its translation: CASSVDGGQGAYGYTF. The chain employs TRBV9 and TRBJ1-2, with 11 bases aligning to TRBD1. The CDR3 is 16 residues long. V lost 0 bases to trimming and J lost 5 bases; unmatched junction nucleotides: 6. CDR1 and CDR2 from the germline V gene are SGDLS and YYNGEE.

This chain joins TRBV4-3 and TRBJ2-1; possible D gene TRBD2, 5 bases. The germline gives CDR1 LGHNA, CDR2 YSLEER. V was trimmed by 1 base and J by 10 bases, leaving 11 bases between them. The CDR3 runs 13 residues. CDR3 region: CASSQARGPEQFF. The CDR3 region has the DNA TGCGCCAGCAGCCAAGCCCGAGGGCCCGAGCAGTTCTTC.

This clonotype was recorded many times. The rearrangement joins TRBV13 to TRBJ2-1, with TRBD2 matching over 10 bases. CDR1 is PRHDT, CDR2 FYEKMQ, per germline (reference sequence). CDR3 length equals 15 residues. J was trimmed by 6 bases and V by 7 bases; bases with no gene match: 9. The CDR3 DNA follows: TGTGCCAGCACCCCAGGAGCGGGGGGGTTCAATGAGCAGTTCTTC. Translated, it gives CASTPGAGGFNEQFF.

This clonotype was counted many times. The chain is built from TRBV13 and TRBJ2-5; the D gene could be TRBD1 or TRBD2 (6 bases each). Trimming took off 2 bases at V and 6 bases at J, with 16 bases between the two ends. The CDR3 runs 15 residues. Germline V gene sequence: CDR1 PRHDT, CDR2 FYEKMQ (reference sequence). This chain's CDR3 is CASSLKLPGAKTQYF. Here the CDR3 DNA reads TGTGCCAGCAGCTTAAAGCTCCCGGGGGCAAAGACCCAGTACTTC.

The rearrangement joins TRBV5-1 to TRBJ2-3; D gene unclear. This CDR3 comprises 15 residues. Germline-derived CDR1 and CDR2 are SGHRS and YFSETQ. V was trimmed by 3 bases and J by 3 bases, leaving 14 bases between them. In nucleotides, the CDR3 is TGCGCCAGCAGCTGGGATGGCCTCGGAACAGATACGCAGTATTTT. Translated: CASSWDGLGTDTQYF.

J is TRBJ1-2 and V is TRBV3-1; D is undetermined. The CDR3 covers 13 residues. Germline V gives CDR1 LGHDT, CDR2 YNNKEL (reference sequence). V was clipped by 3 bases and J by 4 bases, with 9 bases between them. The CDR3 region has the DNA TGTGCCAGCAGCCATTCAGACGTCTATGGCTACACCTTC. Its translation is CASSHSDVYGYTF.

Here the CDR3 DNA reads TGCGCCAGCAGCCGTGGGTACCGGACAGGGGGCTCATCCGGCACAGCTTTCTTT. This encodes CASSRGYRTGGSSGTAFF. The chain has TRBV5-1 and TRBJ1-1; 11 nucleotides line up with TRBD1. The junction had 21 bases not matched to a gene; V was cut back by 4 bases and J by 10 bases. In germline, CDR1 is SGHRS, CDR2 YFSETQ. This CDR3 is 18 amino acids long.

This clonotype has a count of ten or more. The V gene is TRBV10-3, the J gene TRBJ2-7, with TRBD2 matching 9 bases. Germline loops: CDR1 ENHRY, CDR2 SYGVKD. The CDR3 runs to 16 residues. The J segment lost 1 base and the V segment lost 0 bases, leaving 4 bases of the junction unmatched. The CDR3 region is CAISESVSGRSYEQYF. DNA of the CDR3: TGTGCCATCAGTGAGTCCGTGAGCGGGAGGTCCTACGAGCAGTACTTC.

Only one count was recorded for this clonotype. V gene TRBV5-5 combines with J gene TRBJ2-7; D perhaps matches TRBD1 (5 bases). The ends were cut back, 0 bases at V and 0 bases at J, with 10 bases in the middle. There are 15 residues in the CDR3. Germline loops: CDR1 SGHKS, CDR2 YYEKEE (reference sequence). Here the CDR3 DNA reads TGTGCCAGCAGCTTGGGACAGTCGAGCTCCTACGAGCAGTACTTC. It encodes CASSLGQSSSYEQYF.

Details on this clonotype: One junction end disagrees with the germline gene, perhaps due to a read error. CDR3: CSARGLRTGERGQPRHF. The DNA of the CDR3 is TGCAGTGCTAGAGGCTTGAGGACAGGGGAAAGGGGTCAGCCCCGGCATTTT. This rearrangement joins TRBV20-1 to TRBJ1-5; 9 bases line up with TRBD1. Germline V CDR1 and CDR2: DFQATT, SNEGSKA (reference sequence). This CDR3 has 17 residues.

CDR3 sequence (DNA): TGTGCCAGCAGACCCGGGACAGGGGGCGCTTTGACTAATTCACCCCTCCACTTT. Protein sequence: CASRPGTGGALTNSPLHF. The chain couples TRBV6-2 or TRBV6-3 to TRBJ1-6; 12 positions match TRBD1. J was trimmed by 6 bases and V by 6 bases; bases with no gene match: 12. The CDR3 has 18 residues. Germline CDR1 reads MNHEY; CDR2 reads SVGEGT.

This clonotype occurred a few times. The chain uses TRBV5-6 and TRBJ2-1; D possibly corresponds to TRBD1 (6 bases). Trimming took 2 bases from V and 5 from J, leaving 14 bases between them. The germline gives CDR1 SGHDT, CDR2 YYEEEE. CDR3 length: 15 residues. CDR3 bases: TGTGCCAGCAGCTTCAAGACAGGAACGAACAATGAGCAGTTCTTC. Translating gives CASSFKTGTNNEQFF.

Comments on this clonotype: The junction does not match germline at one end; this may be a read error. The genes are TRBV7-2 and TRBJ2-1, with D perhaps matching TRBD2 (5 bases). Per germline, CDR1 SGHTA and CDR2 FQGNSA. This CDR3 region has 15 residues. The CDR3 reads CAGSLRALSYNEQFF. CDR3 sequence (DNA): TGTGCCGGCAGCTTGCGGGCCCTCTCCTACAATGAGCAGTTCTTC.

This clonotype has a handful of counts. V is TRBV12-3 or TRBV12-4 and J is TRBJ2-7; tentative D call: TRBD2 (5 bases). V shed 10 bases and J shed 3 bases, with 19 bases lying between them. This CDR3 is built from 14 residues. The chain's CDR3 is CATARAGPNYEQYF. Here the CDR3 DNA reads TGTGCCACCGCGCGGGCGGGCCCGAACTACGAGCAGTACTTC.

V usage is TRBV15 and J usage is TRBJ1-2; D unresolved. Trimming stripped 0 bases from V and 2 bases from J, with 4 bases between. From germline, CDR1 is LNHNV and CDR2 YYDKDF (reference sequence). This CDR3 has 13 residues. DNA for the CDR3: TGTGCCACCAGCAGAGATCCCAACTATGGCTACACCTTC. Amino acid sequence: CATSRDPNYGYTF.

This clonotype was counted ten times or more. The chain joins TRBV6-2 or TRBV6-3 to TRBJ2-1; 7 positions match TRBD2. Germline V gives CDR1 MNHEY, CDR2 SVGEGT. Trimming took 0 bases from V and 2 from J; bases not matched to a gene: 1. CDR3 size: 15 residues. The CDR3 sequence is CASSYSAGAYNEQFF. The CDR3 DNA follows: TGTGCCAGCAGTTACTCGGCGGGGGCCTACAATGAGCAGTTCTTC.

Of note for this clonotype: This may be a read error: a much more frequent sequence differs by one nucleotide. The genes are TRBV5-1 and TRBJ2-1; perhaps TRBD2 as D (5 bases). Germline-derived CDR1 and CDR2 are SGHRS and YFSETQ. The CDR3 sequence is 15 residues long. V was clipped by 0 bases and J by 2 bases, with 9 bases between them. The CDR3 loop reads CASSLVPSPYNEQFF. Here the CDR3 DNA reads TGCGCCAGCAGCTTGGTTCCTAGCCCCTACAATGAGCAGTTCTTC.

This clonotype was detected a few times. The rearrangement joins TRBV9 to TRBJ2-1, with TRBD2 as a possible D gene (5 bases). Trimming removed 4 bases from V and 4 bases from J, with 12 bases in between. The CDR3 has 14 residues. Germline loops: CDR1 SGDLS, CDR2 YYNGEE. CDR3 sequence: CASSLSGEYNEQFF. CDR3 DNA: TGTGCCAGCAGCCTCAGCGGAGAGTACAATGAGCAGTTCTTC.

The rearrangement uses TRBV6-5 and TRBJ2-3; perhaps TRBD1 as D (6 bases). The ends were cut back, 6 bases at V and 2 bases at J, with 18 bases in the middle. Germline CDR1 MNHEY, CDR2 SVGAGI. CDR3 length equals 16 residues. CDR3 bases: TGTGCCAGCAGCCCACACGACAGGTCCTCCACAGATACGCAGTATTTT. This sequence encodes CASSPHDRSSTDTQYF.

This clonotype was found a few times. A much larger clonotype is one base distant, so this may be a read error. The rearrangement links TRBV10-2 to TRBJ2-1; perhaps TRBD2 as D (6 bases). The CDR3 has 12 amino acids. The V end lost 8 bases, the J end lost 13 bases, and 18 bases lay between the germline ends. Germline CDR1 is WSHSY and CDR2 is SAAADI. CDR3 bases: TGCGCCAGCCGGGGGTCGAAAGAGACCCAGTTCTTC. Residues: CASRGSKETQFF.